This T cell receptor beta chain is from a study of CD8+CD57+ T cells in acquired aplastic anemia. Across the whole study: Average DNA yield from sorted CD4+ and CD8+ cells was about 3 ug.

TCR beta VDJ and CDR3 profiling used genomic DNA as template. A single record per CDR3 protein comes from TCRdb applying MiXCR to the reads. The sample contains some 200,000 distinct CDR3 sequences, about half of which appear only once. Germline lookup yields CDR1 DFQATT and CDR2 SNEGSKA (reference sequence). With 3 bases clipped from V and 1 base from J, the junction kept 6 bases outside the gene matches. The CDR3 has 15 residues. Only patients with CD8+CD57+ cell expansion on flow cytometry were chosen for sequencing. All patients had severe acquired aplastic anemia. No therapy had been given to the patients at the time of blood sampling. In this sample, this clonotype turned up many times. Its target is unknown. Findings and caveats of the study: Patients versus controls showed no significant CD8+ Simpson's diversity difference.

Sequenced input: sorted CD4+, CD8+, or CD8+CD57+ T cells (not recorded which) from PBMCs. The receptor's source is a human donor with aplastic anemia. The J gene is TRBJ2-3, the V gene TRBV20-1; 8 nucleotides line up with TRBD1. CDR3 sequence: CSASGQGDGTDTQYF. The CDR3 DNA reads as TGCAGTGCTAGTGGACAGGGAGATGGCACAGATACGCAGTATTTT.